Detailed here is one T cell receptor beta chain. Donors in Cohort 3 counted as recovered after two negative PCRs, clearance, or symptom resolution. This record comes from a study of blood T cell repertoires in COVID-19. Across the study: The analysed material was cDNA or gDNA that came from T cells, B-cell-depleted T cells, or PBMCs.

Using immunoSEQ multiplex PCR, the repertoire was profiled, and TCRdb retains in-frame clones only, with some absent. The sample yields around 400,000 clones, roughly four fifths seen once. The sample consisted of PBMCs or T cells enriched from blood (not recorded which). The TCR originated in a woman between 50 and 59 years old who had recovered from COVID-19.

The CDR3 coding sequence is TGTGCCTGGAGTGTACAGGGCCCCTACGAGCAGTACTTC. The encoded protein is CAWSVQGPYEQYF. This chain uses TRBV30 with TRBJ2-7; a weak D match, TRBD1 (6 bases). The V gene's germline CDR1 is GTSNPN and CDR2 SVGIG (reference sequence). The CDR3 totals 13 residues. The V gene lost 0 bases and the J gene lost 2 bases, with 8 bases spanning the gap.